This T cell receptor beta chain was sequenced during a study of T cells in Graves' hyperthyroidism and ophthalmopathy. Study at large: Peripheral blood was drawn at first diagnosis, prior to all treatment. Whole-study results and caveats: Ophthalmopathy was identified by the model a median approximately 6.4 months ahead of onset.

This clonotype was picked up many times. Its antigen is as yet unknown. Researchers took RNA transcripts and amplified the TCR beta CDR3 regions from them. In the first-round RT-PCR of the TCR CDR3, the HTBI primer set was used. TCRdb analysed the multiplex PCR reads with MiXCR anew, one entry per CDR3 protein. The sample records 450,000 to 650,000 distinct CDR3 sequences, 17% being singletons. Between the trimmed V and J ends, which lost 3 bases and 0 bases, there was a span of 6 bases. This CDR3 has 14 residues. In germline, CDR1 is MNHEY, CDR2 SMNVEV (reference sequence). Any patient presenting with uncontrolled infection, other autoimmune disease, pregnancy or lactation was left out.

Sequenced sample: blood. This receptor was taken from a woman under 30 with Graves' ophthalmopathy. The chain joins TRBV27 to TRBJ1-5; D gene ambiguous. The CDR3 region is CASSLHLSNQPQHF. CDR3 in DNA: TGTGCCAGCAGTTTGCACCTTAGCAATCAGCCCCAGCATTTT.